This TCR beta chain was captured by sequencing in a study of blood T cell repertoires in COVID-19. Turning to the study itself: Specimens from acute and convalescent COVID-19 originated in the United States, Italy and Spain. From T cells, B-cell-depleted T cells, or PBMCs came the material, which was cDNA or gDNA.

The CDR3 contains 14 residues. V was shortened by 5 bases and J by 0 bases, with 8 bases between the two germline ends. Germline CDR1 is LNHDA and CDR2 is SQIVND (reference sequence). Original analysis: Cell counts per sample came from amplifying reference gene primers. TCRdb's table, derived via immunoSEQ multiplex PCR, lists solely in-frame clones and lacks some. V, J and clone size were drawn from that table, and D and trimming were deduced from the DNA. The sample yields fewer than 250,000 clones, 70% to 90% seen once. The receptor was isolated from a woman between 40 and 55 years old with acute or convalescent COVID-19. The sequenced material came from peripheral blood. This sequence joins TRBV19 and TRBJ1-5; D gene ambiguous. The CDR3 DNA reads TGTGCCAGTAGTCATACAGATAGCAATCAGCCCCAGCATTTT. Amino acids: CASSHTDSNQPQHF. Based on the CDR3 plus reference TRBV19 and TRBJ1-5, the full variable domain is DGGITQSPKYLFRKEGQNVTLSCEQNLNHDAMYWYRQDPGQGLRLIYYSQIVNDFQKGDIAEGYSVSREKKESFPLTVTSAQKNPTAFYLCASSHTDSNQPQHFGDGTRLSIL.